These 3 T cell receptor beta chains were all obtained from the same sample, sequenced in a study of T cell responses to AZD1222 COVID-19 vaccine. The data were produced by immunoSEQ multiplex PCR, yet TCRdb's version contains in-frame clones alone and is incomplete. The profile shows roughly 100,000 clones, less than 95% of them singletons. Sequences were derived from peripheral blood, sampled 28 days after the second AZD1222 dose. The receptors were sampled from an adult who received the AZD1222 COVID-19 vaccine.

V gene TRBV7-2 combines with J gene TRBJ2-7, with a weak D call TRBD1 (5 bases). Trimming took off 2 bases at V and 0 bases at J, with 11 bases between the two ends. The CDR3 extends over 15 amino acids. The germline CDR1 and CDR2 sequences are SGHTA and FQGNSA. The CDR3 is CASSLYRGISYEQYF. The DNA for the CDR3 is TGTGCCAGCAGCTTATATAGGGGTATCTCCTACGAGCAGTACTTC.

This chain's CDR3 is CASSFFRVHEQFF. The CDR3 DNA reads as TGTGCCAGCAGTTTTTTCAGGGTCCATGAGCAGTTCTTC. The V and J genes are TRBV12-3 or TRBV12-4 and TRBJ2-1; tentatively, D is TRBD1 (5 bases). The CDR3 has 13 amino acids. Between the trimmed V and J ends, which lost 3 bases and 8 bases, there was a span of 11 bases.

On this clone: One junction end does not reproduce the germline sequence, and a read error may be involved. The CDR3 sequence: CASSLAFFGTSLTDTQYF. Here the CDR3 DNA reads TGTGCCAGCAGCCTAGCTTTTTTTGGGACTAGTTTGACAGATACGCAGTATTTT. The rearrangement joins TRBV7-2 to TRBJ2-3, with TRBD2 matching 8 bases. The germline CDR1 and CDR2 sequences are SGHTA and FQGNSA. This CDR3 has 18 residues. Complete variable domain (other parts from reference TRBV7-2 and TRBJ2-3): GAGVSQSPSNKVTEKGKDVELRCDPISGHTALYWYRQSLGQGLEFLIYFQGNSAPDKSGLPSDRFSAERTGGSVSTLTIQRTQQEDSAVYLCASSLAFFGTSLTDTQYFGPGTRLTVL.